This TCR beta chain was profiled in a study of shared clonotypes between healthy human individuals. Using immunoSEQ multiplex PCR, the repertoire was profiled, and TCRdb retains in-frame clones only, with some absent. This sample has a few hundred thousand clones, with roughly 79% found just once. Germline-derived CDR1 and CDR2 are MNHNS and SASEGT. This CDR3 has 13 residues. V lost 6 bases and J lost 4; bases outside the gene matches: 2. The TCR originated in a woman between 40 and 50 years old in good health. Some clones in this sample may be carry-over from other donors' samples. The specimen sequenced was PBMCs. The V and J genes are TRBV6-1 and TRBJ1-5; 8 positions agree with TRBD1. CDR3 sequence (DNA): TGTGCCAGCAGGAGGACAGGGAATCAGCCCCAGCATTTT. Translation gives CASRRTGNQPQHF.